This T cell receptor beta chain was retrieved from a study of early T cells in non-severe SARS-CoV-2 infection. Overall study context: Bulk RNA from unsorted whole blood was sequenced; chains were unpaired. General study findings and limits: Missing private and CD4 specificities, VDJdb matching favored anti-spike CD8 responses.

There are a few counts of this clonotype. Its antigen is unknown. TCRdb used MiXCR to reprocess the 5' RACE reads, holding one entry per CDR3 protein. The table has 60,000 or so distinct CDR3 sequences, approximately 13% seen once; the top ten hold under 4.5%. The germline V gene encodes CDR1 MDHEN and CDR2 SYDVKM. The ends lost 3 bases at V and 0 bases at J; junction bases unmatched: 5. The CDR3 loop spans 15 amino acids. This chain connects TRBV28 to TRBJ2-7; 7 nucleotides match TRBD2. Sequencing input: whole blood. The receptor's source is an adult who was a healthcare worker with PCR-confirmed SARS-CoV-2 infection or an uninfected control (not recorded which). The CDR3, as DNA: TGTGCCAGCAGTTTCCCCCGGACTAGCTCCTACGAGCAGTACTTC. This codes for CASSFPRTSSYEQYF.